This TCR beta chain was retrieved from a study of T cells after yellow fever vaccination. Study-level findings and limits: Researchers noted that a small share of clonotypes showed up in both CD4 and CD8 compartments. The secondary response was weaker, and its peak arrived faster, on day 5 versus 15.

With respect to this clonotype: What it recognizes is unknown.

V lost 6 bases, J lost 5 bases, and 19 bases lay in between. Germline V gene sequence: CDR1 MNHEY, CDR2 SVGEGT. This CDR3 is built from 15 residues. TCRdb fed the 5' RACE reads into MiXCR, producing one record per CDR3 protein. The sample lists 450,000 to 550,000 distinct CDR3 sequences, just over 20% seen once, with roughly a sixth in the top ten. The sample here was PBMCs, taken roughly 23 days after the first yellow fever vaccination. V is TRBV6-2 or TRBV6-3 and J is TRBJ2-5, with no clear D. This clonotype was obtained from a man in his late teens or twenties who received the YFV17D yellow fever vaccine. In nucleotides, the CDR3 is TGTGCCAGCAGCCAAAACCGGGCCAGTGGGGAGACCCAGTACTTC. This encodes CASSQNRASGETQYF.